This is a list of T cell receptor beta chains from one sample in a study of blood T cell repertoires in COVID-19. The repertoire was sequenced with immunoSEQ multiplex PCR; TCRdb's copy has only in-frame clones and lacks some. Of under 200,000 clones in the sample, about four fifths were seen once. Material: peripheral blood. Every receptor here comes from a man between 65 and 85 years old with active or convalescent COVID-19. The CDR3 runs from the conserved cysteine through the conserved F or W. A D gene is named only where the DNA matches it firmly. The size entry is marked missing in some rows and otherwise reads once, few, many or a size class.

j_call d_call clone_size v_call cdr3_aa cdr3_nt
TRBJ1-2 - once TRBV3-1/TRBV3-2 CASSQGVGDGYTF TGTGCCAGCAGCCAAGGAGTAGGGGATGGCTACACCTTC
TRBJ2-7 TRBD1 once TRBV24-1 CATSDPGQAAYEQYF TGTGCCACCAGTGATCCGGGACAGGCCGCCTACGAGCAGTACTTC
TRBJ1-2 - - TRBV4-3 CASSQDDGIGSGYTF TGCGCCAGCAGCCAAGATGACGGGATTGGTTCCGGCTACACCTTC
TRBJ2-7 - - TRBV10-2 CASSEYREYEQYF TGCGCCAGCAGTGAATATAGAGAGTACGAGCAGTACTTC
TRBJ1-4 TRBD1 - TRBV27 CASSSTGGLAKLFF TGTGCCAGCAGTTCGACAGGGGGCCTCGCAAAACTGTTTTTT
TRBJ1-2 - few TRBV5-4 CASSLSATADYGYTF TGTGCCAGCAGCTTGTCGGCAACGGCGGACTATGGCTACACCTTC
TRBJ1-1 - - TRBV15 CATSRDRNRDTEAFF TGTGCCACCAGCAGAGATCGTAACAGGGACACTGAAGCTTTCTTT
TRBJ1-3 - - TRBV29-1 CSVGSSGNTIYF TGCAGCGTCGGTAGCTCTGGAAACACCATATATTTT
TRBJ2-2 TRBD1 - TRBV5-1 CASRSGQGRTGELFF TGCGCCAGCAGGTCGGGACAGGGGCGCACCGGGGAGCTGTTTTTT
TRBJ1-4 - - TRBV28 CASRDSLNGKLFF TGTGCCAGCAGAGACAGCTTGAATGGGAAACTGTTTTTT
TRBJ1-5 - - TRBV28 CASSSRTVPSNQPQHF TGTGCCAGCAGTTCGAGGACAGTTCCTAGCAATCAGCCCCAGCATTTT
TRBJ2-7 TRBD1 - TRBV7-8 CASSLEGAGADSQKQYF TGTGCCAGCAGCTTAGAGGGGGCCGGGGCAGACTCCCAGAAGCAGTACTTC
TRBJ2-3 - - TRBV6-6 CASIGGTRRTDTQYF TGTGCCAGCATCGGCGGGACCCGCCGCACAGATACGCAGTATTTT
TRBJ1-4 - - TRBV12-5 CASGLDRYKLFF TGTGCTAGTGGTTTGGACCGCTATAAACTGTTTTTT
TRBJ1-1 TRBD1 - TRBV25-1 CASSKDRVATEAFF TGTGCCAGCAGTAAGGACAGGGTGGCCACTGAAGCTTTCTTT
TRBJ1-1 - - TRBV11-2 CASSLGPLNTEAFF TGTGCCAGCAGCTTAGGTCCATTGAACACTGAAGCTTTCTTT